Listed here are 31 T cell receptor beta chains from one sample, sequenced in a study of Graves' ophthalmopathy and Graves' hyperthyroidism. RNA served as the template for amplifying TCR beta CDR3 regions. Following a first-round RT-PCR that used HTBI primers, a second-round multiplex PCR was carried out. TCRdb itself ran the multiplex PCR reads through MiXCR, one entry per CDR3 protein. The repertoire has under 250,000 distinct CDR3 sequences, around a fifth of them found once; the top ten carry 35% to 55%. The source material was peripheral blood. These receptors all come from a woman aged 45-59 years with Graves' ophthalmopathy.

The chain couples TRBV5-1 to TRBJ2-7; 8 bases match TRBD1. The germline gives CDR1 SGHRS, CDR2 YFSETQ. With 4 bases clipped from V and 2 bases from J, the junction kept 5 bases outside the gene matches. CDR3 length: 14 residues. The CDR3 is CASSGTGQAYEQYF. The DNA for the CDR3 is TGCGCCAGCAGCGGGACGGGACAGGCCTACGAGCAGTACTTC.

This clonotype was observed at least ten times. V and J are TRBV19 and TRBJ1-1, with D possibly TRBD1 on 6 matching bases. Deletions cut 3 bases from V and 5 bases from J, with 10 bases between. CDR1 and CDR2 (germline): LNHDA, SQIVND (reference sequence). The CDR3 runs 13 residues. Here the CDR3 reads CASSMPQGTEAFF. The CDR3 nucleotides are TGTGCCAGTAGTATGCCACAGGGTACTGAAGCTTTCTTT.

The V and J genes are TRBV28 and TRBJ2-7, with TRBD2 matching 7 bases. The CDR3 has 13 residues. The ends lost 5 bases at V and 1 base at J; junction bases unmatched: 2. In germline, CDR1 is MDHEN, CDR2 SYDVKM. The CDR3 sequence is CASSGDYSYEQYF. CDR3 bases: TGTGCCAGCAGTGGGGACTATTCCTACGAGCAGTACTTC.

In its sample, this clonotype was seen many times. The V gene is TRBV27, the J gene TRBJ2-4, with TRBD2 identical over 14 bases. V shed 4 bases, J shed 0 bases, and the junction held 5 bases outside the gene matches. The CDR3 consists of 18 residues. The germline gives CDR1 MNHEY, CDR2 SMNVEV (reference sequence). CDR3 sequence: CASSSGLAGGLAKNIQYF. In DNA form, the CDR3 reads TGTGCCAGCAGTTCAGGACTAGCGGGAGGTCTAGCCAAAAACATTCAGTACTTC.

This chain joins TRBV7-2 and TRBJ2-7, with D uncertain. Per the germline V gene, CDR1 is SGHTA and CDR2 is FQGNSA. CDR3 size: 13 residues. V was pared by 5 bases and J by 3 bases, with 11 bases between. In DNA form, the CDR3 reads TGTGCCAGCAGCCCCGGAACCTACTACGAGCAGTACTTC. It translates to CASSPGTYYEQYF.

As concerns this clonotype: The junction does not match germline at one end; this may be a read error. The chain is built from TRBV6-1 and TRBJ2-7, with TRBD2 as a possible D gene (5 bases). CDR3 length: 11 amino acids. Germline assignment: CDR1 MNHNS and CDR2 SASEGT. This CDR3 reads CASSVGWEQSF. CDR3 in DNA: TGTGCCAGCAGTGTAGGTTGGGAGCAGTCCTTC.

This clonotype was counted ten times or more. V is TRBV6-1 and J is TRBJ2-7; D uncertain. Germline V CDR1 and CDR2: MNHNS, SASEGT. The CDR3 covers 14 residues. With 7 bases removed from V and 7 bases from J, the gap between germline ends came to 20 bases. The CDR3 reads CASTYGRPTGEQYF. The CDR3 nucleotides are TGTGCCAGCACCTATGGACGGCCCACCGGGGAGCAGTACTTC.

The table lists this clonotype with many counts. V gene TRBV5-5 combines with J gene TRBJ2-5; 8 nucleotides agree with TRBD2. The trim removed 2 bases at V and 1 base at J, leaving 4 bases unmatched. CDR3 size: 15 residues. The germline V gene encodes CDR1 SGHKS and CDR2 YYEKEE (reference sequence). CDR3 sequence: CASSFPLAGQETQYF. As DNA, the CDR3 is TGTGCCAGCAGCTTCCCCCTAGCGGGCCAAGAGACCCAGTACTTC. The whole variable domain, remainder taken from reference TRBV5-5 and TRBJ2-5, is DAGVTQSPTHLIKTRGQQVTLRCSPISGHKSVSWYQQVLGQGPQFIFQYYEKEERGRGNFPDRFSARQFPNYSSELNVNALLLGDSALYLCASSFPLAGQETQYFGPGTRLLVL.

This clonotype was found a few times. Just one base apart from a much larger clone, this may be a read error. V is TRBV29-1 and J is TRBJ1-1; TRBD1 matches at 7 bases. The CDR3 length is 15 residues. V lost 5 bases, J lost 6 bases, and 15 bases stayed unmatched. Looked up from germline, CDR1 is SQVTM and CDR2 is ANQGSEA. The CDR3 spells CSVTSGTELSSEAFF. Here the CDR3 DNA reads TGCAGCGTTACCTCCGGGACAGAGTTGTCTTCTGAAGCTTTCTTT.

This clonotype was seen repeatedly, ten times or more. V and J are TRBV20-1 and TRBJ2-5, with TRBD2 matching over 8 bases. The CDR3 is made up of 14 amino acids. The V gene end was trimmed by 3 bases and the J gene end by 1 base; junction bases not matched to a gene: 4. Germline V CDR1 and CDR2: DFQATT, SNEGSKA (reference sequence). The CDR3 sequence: CSARFAGGQETQYF. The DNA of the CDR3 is TGCAGTGCTAGGTTTGCGGGAGGCCAAGAGACCCAGTACTTC.

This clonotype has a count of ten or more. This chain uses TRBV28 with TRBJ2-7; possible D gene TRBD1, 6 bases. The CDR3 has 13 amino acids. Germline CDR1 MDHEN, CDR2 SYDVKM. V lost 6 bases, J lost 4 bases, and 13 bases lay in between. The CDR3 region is CASSNTGKYEQYF. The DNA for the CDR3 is TGTGCCAGCAGCAATACAGGGAAATACGAGCAGTACTTC. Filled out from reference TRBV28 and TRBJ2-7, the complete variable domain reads DVKVTQSSRYLVKRTGEKVFLECVQDMDHENMFWYRQDPGLGLRLIYFSYDVKMKEKGDIPEGYSVSREKKERFSLILESASTNQTSMYLCASSNTGKYEQYFGPGTRLTVT.

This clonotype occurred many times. As DNA, the CDR3 is TGTGCCAGCAGCGTAGGGGGCGGGCTAGCAGACTACGAGCAGTACTTC. Its translation is CASSVGGGLADYEQYF. The chain is built from TRBV9 and TRBJ2-7; D tentatively reads TRBD1 or TRBD2 (5 bases each). Trimming left V 0 bases short and J 3 bases short, with 16 bases between. CDR3 length equals 16 residues. Germline lookup yields CDR1 SGDLS and CDR2 YYNGEE.

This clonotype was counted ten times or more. DNA for the CDR3: TGTGCCAGCAGTCCTACCCCCACCCCGCTAGCGGAGACCCTCAATAGGTACGAGCAGTACTTC. It encodes CASSPTPTPLAETLNRYEQYF. The chain joins TRBV6-5 to TRBJ2-7; 7 positions match TRBD2. Germline V gives CDR1 MNHEY, CDR2 SVGAGI. The V gene end was trimmed by 5 bases and the J gene end by 4 bases; junction bases not matched to a gene: 29. The CDR3 length is 21 residues.

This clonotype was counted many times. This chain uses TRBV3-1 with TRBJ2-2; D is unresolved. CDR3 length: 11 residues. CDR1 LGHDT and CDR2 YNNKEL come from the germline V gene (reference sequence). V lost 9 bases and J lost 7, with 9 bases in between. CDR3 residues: CASADGGELFF. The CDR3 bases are TGTGCCAGTGCGGATGGCGGGGAGCTGTTTTTT.

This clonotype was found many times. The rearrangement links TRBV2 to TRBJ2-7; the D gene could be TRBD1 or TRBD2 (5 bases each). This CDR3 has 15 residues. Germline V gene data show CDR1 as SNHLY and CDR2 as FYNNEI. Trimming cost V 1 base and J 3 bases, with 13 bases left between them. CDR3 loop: CASSEVQARGYEQYF. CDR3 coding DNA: TGTGCCAGCAGTGAAGTTCAGGCGAGGGGCTACGAGCAGTACTTC.

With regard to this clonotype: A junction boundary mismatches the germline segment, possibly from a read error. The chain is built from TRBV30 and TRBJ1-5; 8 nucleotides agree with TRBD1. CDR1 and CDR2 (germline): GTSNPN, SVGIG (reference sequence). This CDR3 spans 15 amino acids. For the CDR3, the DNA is TGTGCCTGGAGTTCTCTGGACAGGGTCAATCAGCCCCAGCATTTC. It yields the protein CAWSSLDRVNQPQHF. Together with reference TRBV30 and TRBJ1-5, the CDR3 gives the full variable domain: SQTIHQWPATLVQPVGSPLSLECTVEGTSNPNLYWYRQAAGRGLQLLFYSVGIGQISSEVPQNLSASRPQDRQFILSSKKLLLSDSGFYLCAWSSLDRVNQPQHFGDGTRLSIL.

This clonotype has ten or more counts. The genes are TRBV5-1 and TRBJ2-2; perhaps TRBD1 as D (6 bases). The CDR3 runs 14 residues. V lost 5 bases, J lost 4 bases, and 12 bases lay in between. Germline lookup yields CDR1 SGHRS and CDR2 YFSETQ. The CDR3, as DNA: TGCGCCAGCAGGCTCACAGGGCCCACCGGGGAGCTGTTTTTT. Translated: CASRLTGPTGELFF.

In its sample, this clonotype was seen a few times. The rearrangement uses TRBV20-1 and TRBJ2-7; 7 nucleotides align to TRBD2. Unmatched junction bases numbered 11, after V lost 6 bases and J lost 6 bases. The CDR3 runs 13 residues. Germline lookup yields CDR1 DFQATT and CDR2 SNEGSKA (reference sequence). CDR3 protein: CSAGLGGEGEQYF. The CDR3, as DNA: TGCAGTGCCGGGTTGGGGGGGGAGGGCGAGCAGTACTTC.

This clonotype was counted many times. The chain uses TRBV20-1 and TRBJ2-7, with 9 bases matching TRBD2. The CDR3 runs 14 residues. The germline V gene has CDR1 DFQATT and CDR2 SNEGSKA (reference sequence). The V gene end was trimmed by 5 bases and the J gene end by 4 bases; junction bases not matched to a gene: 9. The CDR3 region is CSARVAGVVYEQYF. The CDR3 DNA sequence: TGCAGTGCTCGGGTAGCGGGAGTGGTGTACGAGCAGTACTTC.

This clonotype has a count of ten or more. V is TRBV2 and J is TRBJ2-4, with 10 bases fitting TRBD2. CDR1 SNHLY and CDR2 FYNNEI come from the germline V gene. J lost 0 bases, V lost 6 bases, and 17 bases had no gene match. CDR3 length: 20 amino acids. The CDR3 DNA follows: TGTGCCAGCAGCCCCCGTGGACTAGCGGACACACGGGTAGCCAAAAACATTCAGTACTTC. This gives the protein CASSPRGLADTRVAKNIQYF.

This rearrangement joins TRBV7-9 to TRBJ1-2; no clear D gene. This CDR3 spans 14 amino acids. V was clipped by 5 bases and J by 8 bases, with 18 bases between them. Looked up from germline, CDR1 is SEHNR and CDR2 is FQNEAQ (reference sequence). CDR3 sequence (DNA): TGTGCCAGCAGCGATAGGGCGAGGTTGAGGGGCTACACCTTC. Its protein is CASSDRARLRGYTF.

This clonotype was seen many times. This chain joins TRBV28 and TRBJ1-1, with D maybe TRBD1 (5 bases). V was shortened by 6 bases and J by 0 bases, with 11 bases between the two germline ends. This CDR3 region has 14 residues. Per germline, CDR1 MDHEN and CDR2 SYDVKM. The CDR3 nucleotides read TGTGCCAGCAGGTCCGGGACGGTGAACACTGAAGCTTTCTTT. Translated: CASRSGTVNTEAFF.

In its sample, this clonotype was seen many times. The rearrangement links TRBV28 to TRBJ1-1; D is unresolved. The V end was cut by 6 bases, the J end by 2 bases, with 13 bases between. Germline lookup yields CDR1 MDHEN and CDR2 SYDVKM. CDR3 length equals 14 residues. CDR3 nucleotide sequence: TGTGCCAGCAGATCACCAGGAAGTAACACTGAAGCTTTCTTT. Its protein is CASRSPGSNTEAFF.

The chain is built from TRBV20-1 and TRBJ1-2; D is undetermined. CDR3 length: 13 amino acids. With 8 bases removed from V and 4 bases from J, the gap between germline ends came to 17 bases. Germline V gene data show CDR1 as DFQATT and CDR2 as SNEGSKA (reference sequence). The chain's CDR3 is CSPKQPLGYGYTF. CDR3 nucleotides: TGCAGTCCAAAACAGCCCTTAGGCTATGGCTACACCTTC.

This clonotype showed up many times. CDR3 nucleotide sequence: TGTGCCAGCAGTGAAGGGGGACTAGCGGCGGCCCAGTACTTC. Translation: CASSEGGLAAAQYF. The chain uses TRBV6-1 and TRBJ2-7, with TRBD2 matching over 11 bases. V shed 1 base, J shed 10 bases, and the junction held 6 bases outside the gene matches. This CDR3 is 14 amino acids long. Germline values: CDR1 MNHNS, CDR2 SASEGT.

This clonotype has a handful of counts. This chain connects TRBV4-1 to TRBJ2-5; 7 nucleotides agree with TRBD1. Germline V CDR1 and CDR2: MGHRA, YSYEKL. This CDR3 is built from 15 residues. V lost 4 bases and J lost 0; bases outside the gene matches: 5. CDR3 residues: CASSPARGNQETQYF. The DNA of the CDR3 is TGCGCCAGCAGCCCCGCCAGGGGGAACCAAGAGACCCAGTACTTC.

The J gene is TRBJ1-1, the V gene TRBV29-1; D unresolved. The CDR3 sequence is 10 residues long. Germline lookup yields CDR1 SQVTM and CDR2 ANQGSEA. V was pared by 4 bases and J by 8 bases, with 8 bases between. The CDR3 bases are TGCAGCGTTGTGGGCCTAGAAGCTTTCTTT. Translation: CSVVGLEAFF.

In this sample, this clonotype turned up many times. The CDR3 region has the DNA TGTGCCAGCAGTCAAACAGGGTACTATGGCTACACCTTC. Translated: CASSQTGYYGYTF. The gene calls are TRBV28 and TRBJ1-2; weak D call: TRBD1 (6 bases). Germline V gene data show CDR1 as MDHEN and CDR2 as SYDVKM. Trimming took 5 bases from V and 3 from J, leaving 10 bases between them. This CDR3 spans 13 amino acids.

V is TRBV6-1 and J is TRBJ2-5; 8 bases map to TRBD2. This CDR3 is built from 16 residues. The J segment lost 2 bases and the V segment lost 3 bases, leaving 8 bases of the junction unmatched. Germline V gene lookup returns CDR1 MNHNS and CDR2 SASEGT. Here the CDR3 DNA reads TGTGCCAGCAGTGAGGGGGGGACTAGGCTACAAGAGACCCAGTACTTC. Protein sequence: CASSEGGTRLQETQYF.

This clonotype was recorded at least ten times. The CDR3 coding sequence is TGTGCCAGCAGTTATGAAGTTCAAGAGACCCAGTACTTC. Amino acid sequence: CASSYEVQETQYF. The chain couples TRBV12-3 or TRBV12-4 to TRBJ2-5; D is ambiguous. V gave up 4 bases and J gave up 2 bases, with 8 bases separating them. The CDR3 runs to 13 residues.

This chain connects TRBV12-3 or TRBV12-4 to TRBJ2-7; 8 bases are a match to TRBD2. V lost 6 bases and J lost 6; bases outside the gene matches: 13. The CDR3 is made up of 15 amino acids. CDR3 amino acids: CASRINSGNGVEQYF. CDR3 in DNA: TGTGCCAGCAGAATCAATAGCGGGAACGGGGTCGAGCAGTACTTC.